Following are 21 T cell receptor beta chains from one sample sequenced in a study of cytomegalovirus exposure and HLA in healthy donors. The PCR ran on 60 Vbeta and 13 Jbeta primers. Sequenced by immunoSEQ multiplex PCR; TCRdb stores in-frame clones only, minus some. The sample yields approximately 100,000 clones, about two thirds seen once. Sequencing was carried out using PBMCs. The receptors were sampled from a female donor in good health and CMV-seronegative.

This chain links TRBV5-1 with TRBJ1-2; 7 bases align to TRBD1. CDR1 and CDR2 (germline): SGHRS, YFSETQ. V was clipped by 4 bases and J by 4 bases; unmatched bases: 7. The CDR3 is made up of 14 amino acids. This chain's CDR3 is CASSATDRVYGYTF. The CDR3 DNA is TGCGCCAGCAGCGCAACTGACAGGGTCTATGGCTACACCTTC. Filled out from reference TRBV5-1 and TRBJ1-2, the complete variable domain reads KAGVTQTPRYLIKTRGQQVTLSCSPISGHRSVSWYQQTPGQGLQFLFEYFSETQRNKGNFPGRFSGRQFSNSRSEMNVSTLELGDSALYLCASSATDRVYGYTFGSGTRLTVV.

This chain links TRBV9 with TRBJ2-5, with 7 positions matching TRBD2. The junction had 10 bases not matched to a gene; V was cut back by 2 bases and J by 3 bases. CDR1 and CDR2 from the germline V gene are SGDLS and YYNGEE. There are 16 residues in the CDR3. CDR3 bases: TGTGCCAGCAGCGTCGAGCGGGGTGGGTGGGAAGAGACCCAGTACTTC. This translates into CASSVERGGWEETQYF.

This clone was recorded a few times. This chain uses TRBV6-6 with TRBJ2-2; 7 nucleotides line up with TRBD2. Per the germline V gene, CDR1 is MNHNY and CDR2 is SVGAGI (reference sequence). CDR3 length equals 16 residues. The junction had 6 bases not matched to a gene; V was cut back by 4 bases and J by 1 base. As DNA, the CDR3 is TGTGCCAGCAGTTTCCAGCGGGACCTGAACACCGGGGAGCTGTTTTTT. Amino acids: CASSFQRDLNTGELFF.

DNA for the CDR3: TGTGCCAGCAGCGTAGATAGTGGGAGGGCCTCAGATACGCAGTATTTT. As protein: CASSVDSGRASDTQYF. This rearrangement joins TRBV9 to TRBJ2-3; 7 nucleotides agree with TRBD2. V lost 0 bases and J lost 4; bases outside the gene matches: 8. The germline V gene encodes CDR1 SGDLS and CDR2 YYNGEE. CDR3 length equals 16 residues.

The chain uses TRBV4-1 and TRBJ1-5; D remains ambiguous. This CDR3 is built from 15 residues. With 1 base removed from V and 6 bases from J, the gap between germline ends came to 13 bases. Germline V gene lookup returns CDR1 MGHRA and CDR2 YSYEKL. CDR3: CASSQGVLGSQPQHF. The CDR3 nucleotides read TGCGCCAGCAGCCAAGGGGTCTTGGGCAGTCAGCCCCAGCATTTT.

The chain couples TRBV27 to TRBJ2-7; 9 nucleotides agree with TRBD1. V lost 0 bases to trimming and J lost 2 bases; unmatched junction nucleotides: 2. Germline-derived CDR1 and CDR2 are MNHEY and SMNVEV (reference sequence). The CDR3 is made up of 15 amino acids. In DNA form, the CDR3 reads TGTGCCAGCAGTTTATCTGGGACAGGGCCCTACGAGCAGTACTTC. Its translation: CASSLSGTGPYEQYF.

The J gene is TRBJ2-7, the V gene TRBV4-3, with 13 nucleotides matching TRBD2. The length of the CDR3 is 17 residues. V lost 2 bases to trimming and J lost 3 bases; unmatched junction nucleotides: 7. CDR1 and CDR2 from the germline V gene are LGHNA and YSLEER. The CDR3 DNA reads as TGCGCCAGCAGCCAAATGACTAGCGGGGGGCCAGGCTACGAGCAGTACTTC. Amino acid sequence: CASSQMTSGGPGYEQYF.

The rearrangement joins TRBV5-6 to TRBJ1-2, with TRBD1 matching 10 bases. V shed 4 bases, J shed 5 bases, and the junction held 14 bases outside the gene matches. This CDR3 is built from 17 residues. The germline V gene encodes CDR1 SGHDT and CDR2 YYEEEE. Here the CDR3 reads CASSTGQGYGEFYGYTF. The CDR3 nucleotides read TGTGCCAGCAGCACGGGACAGGGGTATGGGGAATTTTATGGCTACACCTTC.

The V and J genes are TRBV14 and TRBJ1-2, with unresolved D. Germline V lookup: CDR1 SGHDN, CDR2 FVKESK. V lost 0 bases and J lost 3, with 5 bases in between. The CDR3 is made up of 13 amino acids. The CDR3 loop reads CASSQDSYYGYTF. In DNA, the CDR3 is TGTGCCAGCAGCCAAGATTCTTACTATGGCTACACCTTC.

The rearrangement joins TRBV7-2 to TRBJ1-2; 10 nucleotides align to TRBD1. The CDR3 extends over 15 amino acids. In germline, CDR1 is SGHTA, CDR2 FQGNSA. With V trimmed by 3 bases and J by 7 bases, 8 bases remained unmatched. The CDR3 region is CASSFEGQGKVGYTF. CDR3 nucleotide sequence: TGTGCCAGCAGCTTCGAGGGACAGGGGAAAGTTGGCTACACCTTC.

This chain joins TRBV10-2 and TRBJ2-7; D perhaps matches TRBD1 (6 bases). V was cut by 2 bases and J by 1 base, with 12 bases left in between. The CDR3 is made up of 15 amino acids. Looked up from germline, CDR1 is WSHSY and CDR2 is SAAADI. DNA of the CDR3: TGCGCCAGCAGTGAGCCAAAGAGGGGGTCCTACGAGCAGTACTTC. Its translation: CASSEPKRGSYEQYF.

V gene TRBV11-3 combines with J gene TRBJ2-2, with D perhaps matching TRBD2 (5 bases). The V gene lost 1 base and the J gene lost 5 bases, with 11 bases spanning the gap. Germline assignment: CDR1 SGHNT and CDR2 YENEEA. This CDR3 is 15 amino acids long. The CDR3 spells CASSLVLRVTGELFF. CDR3 DNA sequence: TGTGCCAGCAGCTTAGTTTTGAGGGTGACCGGGGAGCTGTTTTTT.

CDR3 DNA sequence: TGTGCCAGCAGCCCCCTGACAGGGAATCAGCCCCAGCATTTT. It yields the protein CASSPLTGNQPQHF. V usage is TRBV7-2 and J usage is TRBJ1-5; 7 bases line up with TRBD1. This CDR3 is 14 amino acids long. Germline assignment: CDR1 SGHTA and CDR2 FQGNSA. With 5 bases clipped from V and 4 bases from J, the junction kept 5 bases outside the gene matches.

This rearrangement joins TRBV9 to TRBJ2-3; 9 nucleotides line up with TRBD2. V was pared by 0 bases and J by 1 base, with 15 bases of the junction left unmatched. This CDR3 is 20 amino acids long. Germline CDR1 and CDR2: SGDLS and YYNGEE. CDR3 sequence: CASSVGSSGTYSLGTDTQYF. The CDR3 nucleotides read TGTGCCAGCAGCGTAGGGTCTAGCGGGACTTATAGTTTGGGCACAGATACGCAGTATTTT.

J is TRBJ2-1 and V is TRBV10-3, with TRBD2 matching over 9 bases. CDR3 length: 14 residues. J lost 7 bases, V lost 4 bases, and 5 bases had no gene match. Germline V gene lookup returns CDR1 ENHRY and CDR2 SYGVKD. The CDR3: CAISVSGRMNEQFF. The CDR3 coding sequence is TGTGCCATCAGTGTGAGCGGGAGGATGAATGAGCAGTTCTTC.

The J gene is TRBJ1-1, the V gene TRBV10-3; 7 bases align to TRBD1. The CDR3 is 16 residues long. Unmatched junction bases numbered 12, after V lost 7 bases and J lost 1 base. CDR1 and CDR2 from the germline V gene are ENHRY and SYGVKD. The CDR3 loop reads CAIKDQVRQGNTEAFF. CDR3 in DNA: TGTGCCATCAAGGATCAGGTTCGACAGGGGAACACTGAAGCTTTCTTT.

This clone has only a few counts. The chain uses TRBV7-9 and TRBJ2-1, with 11 bases fitting TRBD2. Per germline, CDR1 SEHNR and CDR2 FQNEAQ (reference sequence). V was pared by 3 bases and J by 0 bases, with 4 bases of the junction left unmatched. CDR3 length: 17 amino acids. The CDR3 nucleotides are TGTGCCAGCAGCTTTATGCTAGCGGGGGGCTCCTACAATGAGCAGTTCTTC. It encodes CASSFMLAGGSYNEQFF.

The genes are TRBV19 and TRBJ2-2; 9 nucleotides align to TRBD2. Trimming removed 4 bases from V and 2 bases from J; junction bases left unmatched: 2. The germline gives CDR1 LNHDA, CDR2 SQIVND (reference sequence). The length of the CDR3 is 15 residues. The CDR3 spells CASSTLAGNTGELFF. The CDR3 bases are TGTGCCAGTAGTACCCTAGCGGGAAACACCGGGGAGCTGTTTTTT.

This clone has more than one count but fewer than ten. The chain has TRBV30 and TRBJ1-1; the D is unclear. This CDR3 comprises 11 residues. V dropped 2 bases and J dropped 3 bases, with 4 bases sitting between them. Germline loops: CDR1 GTSNPN, CDR2 SVGIG (reference sequence). CDR3 residues: CAWSLDTEAFF. The CDR3 region has the DNA TGTGCCTGGAGTCTCGACACTGAAGCTTTCTTT.

The chain carries TRBV30 and TRBJ1-1; unclear D gene. Germline V lookup: CDR1 GTSNPN, CDR2 SVGIG (reference sequence). The V end lost 4 bases, the J end lost 5 bases, and 14 bases lay between the germline ends. The CDR3 has 13 residues. DNA of the CDR3: TGTGCCTGGACTGCGGCCTCAGAGACTGAAGCTTTCTTT. Its translation is CAWTAASETEAFF.

This clone occurred a few times. The V call is TRBV28, the J call TRBJ2-7, with 10 bases matching TRBD2. The CDR3 consists of 13 residues. V lost 5 bases, J lost 3 bases, and 1 base stayed unmatched. The germline V gene encodes CDR1 MDHEN and CDR2 SYDVKM. The CDR3 DNA is TGTGCCAGCAGTCGGACTAGCGGCTACGAGCAGTACTTC. Its protein is CASSRTSGYEQYF.